The sequence of this T cell receptor (beta chain) was determined in a study of T cell responses to AZD1222 COVID-19 vaccine. General study points: Samples come after the peak T cell response, not at day 14. Among those given AZD1222, only 6 or 7 were seropositive at baseline.

As for this clone: Its antigen is undetermined.

This CDR3 is built from 14 residues. Germline CDR1 GTSNPN, CDR2 SVGIG (reference sequence). V was clipped by 5 bases and J by 0 bases, with 10 bases between them. Some clones are missing from TCRdb's copy, which holds only in-frame ones; the method was immunoSEQ multiplex PCR. The sample lists 200,000 to 250,000 clones; roughly 94% were seen once. The chain employs TRBV30 and TRBJ1-4; D call uncertain. This TCR came from an adult who received the MenACWY meningococcal vaccine as a control. The material was peripheral blood, obtained 28 days after the second dose of the MenACWY control vaccine. CDR3 bases: TGTGCCTGGGGCACAGCCGCAACTAATGAAAAACTGTTTTTT. Amino acids: CAWGTAATNEKLFF.